The entry below describes one T cell receptor beta chain. No cognate antigen has been identified for it. No much larger clone is present one base from it, and per-base qualities are unavailable. The data are from a study of blood T cell repertoires in COVID-19 (TCRdb year 2020). For the wider study: Collaborator samples came from the United States, Italy and Spain and covered acute and convalescent phases of COVID-19. Where HLA class I and class II types were available, the types were taken from metadata supplied by the sample provider, not from assay-based typing. The prospective study material was composed of cDNA or gDNA derived from T cells, B-cell-depleted T cells, or PBMCs. Samples were obtained from the ongoing ImmuneRACE study (first 160 participants) and from 1,254 subjects provided by 6 global collaborators. Deeply sampled blood TCRbeta repertoires from subjects exposed to, actively infected with, or recovered from COVID-19 were included in the dataset. The repertoires were made available in a free public database intended to serve as a resource for research on the immune response to SARS-CoV-2. The sample metadata nearly always contained a de-identified subject ID, COVID-19 status, age in years and sex.

The V and J ends are trimmed by 5 bases and 4 bases, leaving 11 bases between them. Per the germline V gene, SGHTA is the CDR1 and FQGTGA is the CDR2. Measured from the cysteine to the phenylalanine, the CDR3 is 14 residues long. Only the CDR3 region is kept as DNA, spanning 42 bases read in frame from base 1. Results the study describes overall, beyond this receptor: How much clinical and demographic metadata was included differed by source and by participant, and the metadata was provided uncurated.

The immunoSEQ Assay, a bias-controlled multiplex PCR, was used to amplify TCRbeta CDR3 regions from genomic DNA. On the study's bioinformatics: The number of nucleated cells in each sample was estimated from the amplification of reference gene primers within the assay. To quantify the absolute abundance of each unique TCRbeta CDR3 rearrangement, sequence reads were collapsed and filtered. For each sample, productive Simpson clonality was calculated by taking the square root of Simpson's diversity index across productive rearrangements. Held by TCRdb, this immuneACCESS table contains in-frame sequences only and omits some clones. Under half of the omission traces to an unresolved V gene where checked; the cause of the rest is unknown. Clone size and V and J calls were adopted from that table, with D and trimming inferred from the DNA. The sample includes about 240,000 clones, with approximately 83% observed a single time. The ten largest clones add up to roughly 3.5% of the sample.

Participants in the prospective study were aged roughly 18 to 90 years, lived in under 30 United States geographic areas, and enrolled through a virtual design. In the prospective study, participants were assigned to cohorts based on the clinical history participants reported in a screening survey and a study questionnaire. In the prospective study, mobile phlebotomists collected whole blood, serum and a nasopharyngeal or oropharyngeal swab from each participant. Additional blood draws and questionnaires over an approximately 2-month period could optionally be provided by prospective study participants. Before DNA extraction, blood samples from the prospective study were shipped at room temperature or frozen.

The sample consisted of PBMCs or T cells enriched from blood (not recorded which). Recombination connected TRBV7-3 to TRBJ2-2; TRBD2 is a possible D gene, resting on 5 matching bases. The TCR comes from a woman in her thirties or forties with acute COVID-19. The nucleotide sequence is given as TGTGCCAGCAGCCTCGACGGGATCACCGGGGAGCTGTTTTTT. Its protein is CASSLDGITGELFF. Joined to the reference TRBV7-3 and TRBJ2-2 proteins, this CDR3 gives the full variable domain: GAGVSQTPSNKVTEKGKYVELRCDPISGHTALYWYRQSLGQGPEFLIYFQGTGAADDSGLPNDRFFAVRPEGSVSTLKIQRTERGDSAVYLCASSLDGITGELFFGEGSRLTVL.